Shown below are 24 T cell receptor beta chains from a single sample sequenced in a study of cytomegalovirus exposure and HLA in healthy donors (TCRdb year 2017). Library generation was performed with the immunoSEQ multiplex PCR assay. For the multiplex PCR, a mixture combining 60 forward primers for TCR Vbeta segments and 13 reverse primers for TCR Jbeta segments was used. TCRdb took over this immuneACCESS table, retaining in-frame rearrangements with V and J assigned. Such tables are incomplete; in checked studies, under half of the missing clones stem from an unresolved V gene, and the remainder is unexplained. The sample profile shows some 130,000 clones; almost 80% of them were found once. The leading ten clones occupy roughly 1.5% of the sample. The sequenced material came from PBMCs. These receptors were collected from a female donor in good health and CMV-seronegative.

The CDR3 nucleotides are TGCGCCAGCAGCTTTAGCTGGGTAGGAGTTACTGAAGCTTTCTTT. Translated: CASSFSWVGVTEAFF. This rearrangement joins TRBV5-1 to TRBJ1-1; D ambiguous. The germline V and J ends were trimmed by 2 bases and 5 bases, with 16 bases remaining between them. The CDR3 consists of 15 residues. Germline-derived CDR1 and CDR2 are SGHRS and YFSETQ. The whole variable domain, remainder taken from reference TRBV5-1 and TRBJ1-1, is KAGVTQTPRYLIKTRGQQVTLSCSPISGHRSVSWYQQTPGQGLQFLFEYFSETQRNKGNFPGRFSGRQFSNSRSEMNVSTLELGDSALYLCASSFSWVGVTEAFFGQGTRLTVV.

Only one count was recorded for this clone. The V call is TRBV7-9, the J call TRBJ2-7; 11 bases match TRBD2. Looked up from germline, CDR1 is SEHNR and CDR2 is FQNEAQ (reference sequence). The V segment lost 7 bases and the J segment 4 bases; nucleotides outside the gene matches: 9. This CDR3 has 15 residues. The CDR3, as DNA: TGTGCCAGCACCCCCCAACTAGCGGGAGATTACGAGCAGTACTTC. This gives the protein CASTPQLAGDYEQYF.

About this clone itself: The junction departs from germline at one end; a sequencing error may be responsible. Additional DNA sequences in this sample encode the identical CDR3. The chain uses TRBV4-1 and TRBJ2-7; possible D gene TRBD2, 5 bases. CDR3 length equals 13 residues. Germline lookup yields CDR1 MGHRA and CDR2 YSYEKL. CDR3 DNA: TGCGCCAGCAGCCAAACTAGTCTCTACGAGCAGTACTTT. It specifies CASSQTSLYEQYF.

The chain combines TRBV5-1 with TRBJ2-7; D uncertain. V was pared by 3 bases and J by 0 bases, with 10 bases between. CDR1 is SGHRS, CDR2 YFSETQ, per germline. This CDR3 has 14 amino acids. Written as DNA, the CDR3 is TGCGCCAGCAGCTCCCGCAGGTCCTCCTACGAGCAGTACTTC. Amino acids: CASSSRRSSYEQYF.

This chain links TRBV5-1 with TRBJ2-4, with D possibly being TRBD2 (6 bases). CDR3 length: 16 residues. V lost 4 bases and J 6 bases, leaving 20 bases between the germline ends. Germline V gives CDR1 SGHRS, CDR2 YFSETQ. CDR3 loop: CASSAWTQGSGNIQYF. CDR3 coding DNA: TGCGCCAGCAGCGCCTGGACCCAAGGTAGCGGAAACATTCAGTACTTC.

This sequence joins TRBV10-3 and TRBJ2-1, with 8 positions matching TRBD1. With V trimmed by 7 bases and J by 6 bases, 14 bases remained unmatched. The CDR3 runs 16 residues. Germline-derived CDR1 and CDR2 are ENHRY and SYGVKD. The CDR3 protein is CAITPGTGAGSNEQFF. For the CDR3, the DNA is TGTGCCATCACCCCCGGGACAGGCGCAGGCAGCAATGAGCAGTTCTTC.

The rearrangement uses TRBV7-9 and TRBJ1-2, with unresolved D. Germline CDR1 is SEHNR and CDR2 is FQNEAQ (reference sequence). The CDR3 runs 13 residues. V was cut by 2 bases and J by 2 bases, with 6 bases left in between. CDR3 in amino acids: CASSLSQNYGYTF. DNA for the CDR3: TGTGCCAGCAGCTTAAGTCAGAACTATGGCTACACCTTC. The whole variable domain, remainder taken from reference TRBV7-9 and TRBJ1-2, is DTGVSQNPRHKITKRGQNVTFRCDPISEHNRLYWYRQTLGQGPEFLTYFQNEAQLEKSRLLSDRFSAERPKGSFSTLEIQRTEQGDSAMYLCASSLSQNYGYTFGSGTRLTVV.

This sequence joins TRBV5-6 and TRBJ2-5; TRBD1 aligns across 7 bases. The V and J ends lost 2 bases and 5 bases, in that order; junction bases with no gene match: 6. Germline V gene data show CDR1 as SGHDT and CDR2 as YYEEEE. The CDR3 runs to 14 residues. The CDR3 here is CASSLQGNRETQYF. In nucleotides, the CDR3 is TGTGCCAGCAGCTTACAGGGGAACCGGGAGACCCAGTACTTC.

This sequence joins TRBV7-2 and TRBJ2-4, with D possibly being TRBD2 (5 bases). CDR1 and CDR2 from the germline V gene are SGHTA and FQGNSA. Trimming removed 6 bases at V and 3 bases at J, with 12 bases between. The CDR3 spans 14 residues. The CDR3 protein is CASSWEIGKNIQYF. Here the CDR3 DNA reads TGTGCCAGCAGTTGGGAGATCGGCAAAAACATTCAGTACTTC.

The CDR3 bases are TGTGCCTGGAGTGTTGGGTCAGGGTATGGCTACACCTTC. Protein: CAWSVGSGYGYTF. This chain uses TRBV30 with TRBJ1-2; the D gene is possibly TRBD1 (5 bases). CDR3 length: 13 amino acids. Trimming cost V 0 bases and J 5 bases, with 10 bases left between them. CDR1 is GTSNPN and CDR2 is SVGIG in the germline V gene (reference sequence).

This chain links TRBV28 with TRBJ2-1, with 7 positions matching TRBD2. The CDR3 is 16 amino acids. Trimming cost V 5 bases and J 2 bases; bases outside gene matches: 9. Looked up from germline, CDR1 is MDHEN and CDR2 is SYDVKM. Written as DNA, the CDR3 is TGTGCCAGCAGTCCCAGGCGGGAGTGGACCTACAATGAGCAGTTCTTC. This codes for CASSPRREWTYNEQFF.

This clone showed up just a few times. This sequence joins TRBV15 and TRBJ2-1; the D gene is possibly TRBD2 (5 bases). Germline V gene data show CDR1 as LNHNV and CDR2 as YYDKDF (reference sequence). V dropped 6 bases and J dropped 9 bases, with 24 bases sitting between them. The CDR3 is 16 amino acids. CDR3: CATSTPGTAGDAEQFF. The CDR3 DNA reads as TGTGCCACCAGTACGCCCGGAACGGCGGGTGATGCTGAGCAGTTCTTC.

The chain combines TRBV29-1 with TRBJ1-5, with TRBD1 matching over 7 bases. Looked up from germline, CDR1 is SQVTM and CDR2 is ANQGSEA. Losses at the gene ends were 4 bases for V and 4 bases for J; bases not matched to a gene: 4. This CDR3 is 13 amino acids long. CDR3 region: CSVARGENQPQHF. Written as DNA, the CDR3 is TGCAGCGTTGCCAGGGGGGAGAATCAGCCCCAGCATTTT.

V and J are TRBV19 and TRBJ2-1; TRBD2 matches at 7 bases. CDR3 size: 12 residues. The V gene's germline CDR1 is LNHDA and CDR2 SQIVND (reference sequence). Unmatched junction bases numbered 6, after V lost 6 bases and J lost 10 bases. The CDR3 loop is CASSPPGLEQFF. CDR3 DNA: TGTGCCAGTAGCCCACCGGGACTAGAGCAGTTCTTC.

The chain recombines TRBV27 with TRBJ2-2; 11 nucleotides match TRBD1. The V and J ends lost 4 bases and 5 bases, in that order; junction bases with no gene match: 3. The V gene's germline CDR1 is MNHEY and CDR2 SMNVEV (reference sequence). The CDR3 loop spans 15 amino acids. The CDR3 is CASSWGTGGTGELFF. The CDR3, as DNA: TGTGCCAGCAGTTGGGGGACAGGGGGAACCGGGGAGCTGTTTTTT.

The chain is built from TRBV13 and TRBJ2-2, with 14 nucleotides matching TRBD2. The length of the CDR3 is 16 residues. Germline V CDR1 and CDR2: PRHDT, FYEKMQ (reference sequence). V gave up 8 bases and J gave up 4 bases; unmatched junction bases: 6. CDR3 DNA: TGTGCCAGCCGACTAGCGGGAGGGCCTAGCACCGGGGAGCTGTTTTTT. This codes for CASRLAGGPSTGELFF.

The V and J genes are TRBV4-3 and TRBJ2-2; 8 nucleotides align to TRBD2. Germline V gene lookup returns CDR1 LGHNA and CDR2 YSLEER. J was trimmed by 4 bases and V by 1 base; bases with no gene match: 5. The CDR3 length is 16 residues. The CDR3 bases are TGCGCCAGCAGCCAAGGGCGGGCGGGAGGCACCGGGGAGCTGTTTTTT. This translates into CASSQGRAGGTGELFF.

The gene calls are TRBV28 and TRBJ1-3, with TRBD1 as a possible D gene (6 bases). CDR1 is MDHEN and CDR2 is SYDVKM in the germline V gene. The germline V and J ends were trimmed by 2 bases and 4 bases, with 6 bases remaining between them. The length of the CDR3 is 13 residues. The CDR3 reads CASSLTGGNTIYF. CDR3 nucleotide sequence: TGTGCCAGCAGTTTAACAGGGGGAAACACCATATATTTT.

This chain uses TRBV6-5 with TRBJ2-7; 8 bases agree with TRBD1. Per germline, CDR1 MNHEY and CDR2 SVGAGI. The CDR3 has 14 amino acids. V trimming: 2 bases; J trimming: 5 bases; junction bases outside the gene matches: 5. The DNA for the CDR3 is TGTGCCAGCAGTTACGGGCAGGGGGCTCACGAGCAGTACTTC. Amino acid sequence: CASSYGQGAHEQYF.

This rearrangement joins TRBV29-1 to TRBJ2-7; TRBD1 aligns across 12 bases. Germline CDR1 SQVTM, CDR2 ANQGSEA. Germline trimming cut 1 base from V and 0 bases from J; bases unmatched to any gene: 7. The CDR3 has 17 amino acids. The CDR3 DNA is TGCAGCGTTGAAGGCCGTCAGGGACAGGGGGCCTCCTACGAGCAGTACTTC. Its translation: CSVEGRQGQGASYEQYF.

The CDR3 DNA reads TGTGCCAGCCGGGACAGGGGCTACGAGCAGTACTTC. Translated: CASRDRGYEQYF. V usage is TRBV6-5 and J usage is TRBJ2-5; 10 bases are a match to TRBD1. The end of the DNA fits TRBJ2-7 better, so the J call may be wrong. The CDR3 totals 12 residues. The germline V gene encodes CDR1 MNHEY and CDR2 SVGAGI.

The rearrangement links TRBV6-5 to TRBJ2-1; 9 positions match TRBD1. CDR1 and CDR2 (germline): MNHEY, SVGAGI. This CDR3 is built from 16 residues. V shed 1 base, J shed 9 bases, and the junction held 10 bases outside the gene matches. The CDR3 sequence is CASSYLPGQGAGEQFF. CDR3 DNA: TGTGCCAGCAGTTACTTACCGGGACAGGGCGCTGGTGAGCAGTTCTTC.

About this clone: This specimen includes other DNA sequences encoding the same CDR3. J is TRBJ1-1 and V is TRBV11-2; D is unresolved. The CDR3 length is 13 residues. Germline V gene data show CDR1 as SGHAT and CDR2 as FQNNGV. V lost 5 bases, J lost 2 bases, and 9 bases lay in between. The CDR3 loop reads CASSPSGNTEAFF. Written as DNA, the CDR3 is TGTGCCAGCAGCCCTTCGGGTAACACTGAAGCTTTCTTT.

About this clone: A junction boundary mismatches the germline segment, possibly from a read error. The chain carries TRBV5-8 and TRBJ1-1; D is uncertain. Germline V CDR1 and CDR2: SGHTS, YDEGEE. This CDR3 is built from 10 residues. CDR3 nucleotides: TGTGCCAGCAGCATACTATTCGCCCTCTTT. Protein: CASSILFALF.